These 21 T cell receptor beta chains came from one sample sequenced in a study of low-dose radiotherapy and immunotherapy resistance in tumors. Stated time point: before trial treatment. cDNA synthesis used a TRAV/TRBV-specific primer set for both chains. PCR amplification of the TCRs was performed with Phusion for 20 PCR cycles, and it relied on a constant-region primer together with a V-primer adapter. TCRdb analysed the reads with MiXCR anew, one entry per CDR3 protein. Among some 39,000 distinct CDR3 sequences listed, less than 40% were seen once. The specimen was PBMCs, collected before treatment. These receptors were collected from a male donor with gallbladder cancer.

This clonotype was counted many times. One end of the junction fails to match germline, which may point to a read error. The V and J genes are TRBV29-1 and TRBJ2-5, with D perhaps given as TRBD1 or TRBD2 (6 bases each). The length of the CDR3 is 15 residues. Germline CDR1 and CDR2: SQVTM and ANQGSEA. CDR3 protein: CSVEARFGGRETQYF. In nucleotides, the CDR3 is TGCAGCGTCGAAGCGAGATTCGGGGGCCGAGAGACCCAGTACTTC.

This clonotype was observed at least ten times. CDR3 in amino acids: CASSSTGAETQYF. CDR3 nucleotides: TGTGCCAGCAGCTCGACGGGGGCGGAGACCCAGTACTTC. J is TRBJ2-5 and V is TRBV7-2; TRBD1 or TRBD2 may be the D gene (6 bases each). This CDR3 is 13 amino acids long. V was trimmed by 4 bases and J by 5 bases, leaving 11 bases between them. CDR1 is SGHTA and CDR2 is FQGNSA in the germline V gene.

This clonotype was detected ten times or more. The gene calls are TRBV7-8 and TRBJ2-2; D call uncertain. The length of the CDR3 is 15 residues. The V end lost 3 bases, the J end lost 2 bases, and 10 bases lay between the germline ends. Looked up from germline, CDR1 is SGHVS and CDR2 is FQNEAQ. The CDR3 spells CASSFVQANTGELFF. The DNA for the CDR3 is TGTGCCAGCAGCTTTGTTCAAGCCAACACCGGGGAGCTGTTTTTT.

This clonotype came up many times. The genes are TRBV18 and TRBJ1-4, with TRBD1 as a possible D gene (5 bases). Germline V lookup: CDR1 KGHSH, CDR2 LQKENI. V lost 3 bases and J 4 bases, leaving 12 bases between the germline ends. There are 15 residues in the CDR3. The CDR3 DNA reads as TGTGCCAGCTCACCGGGGCGTCAGAGTAATGAAAAACTGTTTTTT. This translates into CASSPGRQSNEKLFF.

By proportion, this clonotype is medium-sized (0.01 to 0.1%). CDR3: CASSAASGVYNEQFF. In DNA form, the CDR3 reads TGTGCCAGCAGCGCGGCTAGCGGGGTATACAATGAGCAGTTCTTC. The V and J genes are TRBV6-2 or TRBV6-3 and TRBJ2-1, with TRBD2 matching over 9 bases. V gave up 6 bases and J gave up 4 bases; unmatched junction bases: 7. This CDR3 region has 15 residues. Germline assignment: CDR1 MNHEY and CDR2 SVGEGT.

The V gene is TRBV20-1, the J gene TRBJ2-7; D unclear. CDR1 and CDR2 from the germline V gene are DFQATT and SNEGSKA (reference sequence). Trimming took 6 bases from V and 2 from J, leaving 14 bases between them. The CDR3 loop spans 13 amino acids. CDR3 nucleotides: TGCAGTGCCCCCCTCGCTCGGGCCTACGAGCAGTACTTC. It translates to CSAPLARAYEQYF.

The chain employs TRBV20-1 and TRBJ2-1; 7 bases match TRBD1. Germline V CDR1 and CDR2: DFQATT, SNEGSKA (reference sequence). V gave up 6 bases and J gave up 6 bases; unmatched junction bases: 2. The CDR3 consists of 11 residues. CDR3 in amino acids: CSARQGNEQFF. In DNA, the CDR3 is TGCAGTGCCAGACAGGGCAATGAGCAGTTCTTC.

On this clonotype itself: A far larger clone lies a single base away; this is likely a read error. The chain has TRBV1 and TRBJ2-3. TRBV1 is a pseudogene segment. This CDR3 contains 14 residues. The CDR3 region has the DNA TGCGCCAGCAGCCAAGGGCCTGACGCAGATACGCAGTATTTT. As protein: CASSQGPDADTQYF.

This clonotype was recorded many times. The chain couples TRBV11-1 to TRBJ2-3; D ambiguous. CDR1 is SGHAT and CDR2 is FQDESV in the germline V gene (reference sequence). With 2 bases removed from V and 5 bases from J, the gap between germline ends came to 17 bases. This CDR3 is 16 amino acids long. The CDR3 reads CASSLPQAPREDTQYF. The CDR3, as DNA: TGTGCCAGCAGCTTACCCCAGGCCCCCAGAGAAGATACGCAGTATTTT.

The genes are TRBV28 and TRBJ2-7; tentatively, D is TRBD2 (6 bases). This CDR3 has 15 amino acids. CDR1 and CDR2 from the germline V gene are MDHEN and SYDVKM. Trimming shortened V by 7 bases and J by 1 base, and 17 bases separated the two germline ends. The chain's CDR3 is CASIPSGYQSYEQYF. DNA of the CDR3: TGTGCCAGCATCCCGAGCGGGTACCAATCCTACGAGCAGTACTTC.

This clonotype was counted ten times or more. The chain has TRBV6-2 or TRBV6-3 and TRBJ1-1, with D possibly being TRBD1 (5 bases). V was trimmed by 2 bases and J by 1 base, leaving 8 bases between them. The CDR3 runs to 14 residues. Germline V gene sequence: CDR1 MNHEY, CDR2 SVGEGT. The CDR3 DNA is TGTGCCAGCAGTTACGGGGGGACGAACACTGAAGCTTTCTTT. It translates to CASSYGGTNTEAFF.

The chain recombines TRBV5-1 with TRBJ2-3; 8 bases fit TRBD2. J was trimmed by 3 bases and V by 0 bases; bases with no gene match: 18. CDR1 is SGHRS and CDR2 is YFSETQ in the germline V gene. The CDR3 totals 20 residues. CDR3 region: CASSLDLREAIRAWTDTQYF. CDR3 bases: TGCGCCAGCAGCTTGGATTTGCGGGAGGCGATCAGGGCTTGGACAGATACGCAGTATTTT.

The V call is TRBV5-4, the J call TRBJ2-3; weak D call: TRBD2 (6 bases). Trimming cost V 4 bases and J 2 bases, with 14 bases left between them. The CDR3 loop spans 15 amino acids. Germline values: CDR1 SGHNT, CDR2 YYREEE (reference sequence). The CDR3 loop is CASSRPGETTDTQYF. DNA for the CDR3: TGTGCCAGCAGCCGACCGGGGGAGACCACAGATACGCAGTATTTT.

The chain couples TRBV20-1 to TRBJ2-2, with TRBD2 matching over 7 bases. Germline assignment: CDR1 DFQATT and CDR2 SNEGSKA (reference sequence). V shed 0 bases and J 2 bases; nucleotides not matched to a gene: 9. The CDR3 covers 17 residues. The CDR3 loop reads CSARDSRLAVNTGELFF. CDR3 in DNA: TGCAGTGCTAGAGATTCGCGGCTAGCGGTAAACACCGGGGAGCTGTTTTTT.

This clonotype was detected many times. The chain has TRBV19 and TRBJ1-2; TRBD1 matches 10 bases. Germline assignment: CDR1 LNHDA and CDR2 SQIVND (reference sequence). V dropped 3 bases and J dropped 10; count of bases not matched to a gene: 5. This CDR3 contains 13 residues. CDR3 in amino acids: CASSIPGQGDYTF. In DNA form, the CDR3 reads TGTGCCAGTAGTATTCCCGGACAGGGGGACTACACCTTC.

J is TRBJ2-1 and V is TRBV28, with D maybe TRBD2 (5 bases). The CDR3 extends over 13 amino acids. Germline values: CDR1 MDHEN, CDR2 SYDVKM. Trimming left V 8 bases short and J 0 bases short, with 8 bases between. The CDR3 protein is CASCGSSYNEQFF. CDR3 bases: TGTGCCAGCTGTGGGAGCTCCTACAATGAGCAGTTCTTC. The full variable domain, rest sourced from reference TRBV28 and TRBJ2-1, is DVKVTQSSRYLVKRTGEKVFLECVQDMDHENMFWYRQDPGLGLRLIYFSYDVKMKEKGDIPEGYSVSREKKERFSLILESASTNQTSMYLCASCGSSYNEQFFGPGTRLTVL.

The chain is built from TRBV30 and TRBJ1-1; D gene uncertain. The CDR3 consists of 16 residues. Per germline, CDR1 GTSNPN and CDR2 SVGIG (reference sequence). V lost 2 bases and J lost 0, with 16 bases in between. CDR3 residues: CAWSPPHGRMNTEAFF. In nucleotides, the CDR3 is TGTGCCTGGAGTCCCCCGCATGGTAGAATGAACACTGAAGCTTTCTTT.

At least ten counts were recorded for this clonotype. The chain couples TRBV20-1 to TRBJ2-7; D is ambiguous. The CDR3 length is 14 residues. CDR1 is DFQATT and CDR2 is SNEGSKA in the germline V gene (reference sequence). V lost 2 bases and J 1 base, leaving 12 bases between the germline ends. The CDR3 loop is CSARPGSVSYEQYF. For the CDR3, the DNA is TGCAGTGCTAGACCCGGGTCCGTTTCCTACGAGCAGTACTTC.

The chain has TRBV14 and TRBJ1-1; the match to TRBD1 covers 10 bases. Trimming removed 7 bases from V and 7 bases from J; junction bases left unmatched: 6. The CDR3 sequence is 13 residues long. From germline, CDR1 is SGHDN and CDR2 FVKESK. As DNA, the CDR3 is TGTGCCAGCAACCCACGGACAGGGGGTGAAGCTTTCTTT. Protein: CASNPRTGGEAFF.

This clonotype has a count of ten or more. The chain uses TRBV30 and TRBJ1-1; no definite D call. Looked up from germline, CDR1 is GTSNPN and CDR2 is SVGIG (reference sequence). V lost 5 bases and J 5 bases, leaving 9 bases between the germline ends. The CDR3 spans 11 residues. CDR3 in amino acids: CAWAGRTEAFF. The CDR3 DNA reads TGTGCCTGGGCGGGTCGGACTGAAGCTTTCTTT.

This clonotype appeared many times. J is TRBJ2-4 and V is TRBV6-2 or TRBV6-3, with 8 bases identical to TRBD2. V shed 4 bases, J shed 5 bases, and the junction held 13 bases outside the gene matches. CDR3 size: 17 residues. Germline values: CDR1 MNHEY, CDR2 SVGEGT. CDR3 protein: CASSFSLGGGTENIQYF. DNA for the CDR3: TGTGCCAGCAGTTTCTCCCTTGGCGGGGGGACGGAAAACATTCAGTACTTC.